The clone carrying this T cell receptor (beta chain) was observed once. Its specificity is unknown. Libraries were prepared by immunoSEQ multiplex PCR; TCRdb keeps only in-frame clonotypes and omits some of them. The sample consists of about 150,000 clones, 90% of them appearing once. This record comes from a study of T cell responses to AZD1222 COVID-19 vaccine. The V gene's germline CDR1 is SQVTM and CDR2 ANQGSEA. The V and J ends lost 0 bases and 4 bases respectively, with 12 bases between them. The CDR3 runs to 14 residues. Study-wide results and limits: CD4 TCRs covered the whole spike, strongest at regions 160-218 and 743-854. The donor cohort was predominantly white British with a female majority, and clonal diversity may have been underestimated. Rises in breadth and depth of Spike-specific TCRs came after two AZD1222 doses.

The origin of this receptor is an adult in good health. The sample here was peripheral blood, taken on day 0 of AZD1222 vaccination. This sequence joins TRBV29-1 and TRBJ1-1; weak D call: TRBD1 (6 bases). CDR3: CSVEDTGLATEAFF. DNA for the CDR3: TGCAGCGTTGAAGACACAGGGCTGGCCACTGAAGCTTTCTTT.